This T cell receptor beta chain was observed in a study of PD-L1 blockade in urothelial cancer. Overall study context: From 2014, patients received atezolizumab, given as 1,200 mg intravenously every 3 weeks.

Some clones are missing from TCRdb's copy, which holds only in-frame ones; the method was immunoSEQ multiplex PCR. The data hold more than 15,000 clones, with approximately 90% observed a single time. Unmatched junction bases numbered 10, after V lost 1 base and J lost 4 bases. Germline CDR1 is SGHVS and CDR2 is FQNEAQ. The CDR3 has 17 amino acids. The source is a man aged 50 to 60 with urothelial cancer. The gene calls are TRBV7-8 and TRBJ2-5, with 9 bases that match TRBD2. The specimen comprised PBMCs, sampled around atezolizumab (anti-PD-L1) treatment. Here the CDR3 DNA reads TGTGCCAGCAGCTTAGGGTCTGGCGGGGGGGCCGGAGAGACCCAGTACTTC. It translates to CASSLGSGGGAGETQYF.